What follows are 2 T cell receptor beta chains derived from one specimen sequenced in a study of blood T cell repertoires in COVID-19. Measured with immunoSEQ multiplex PCR; TCRdb has only the in-frame clones, and not every one. The sample holds some 300,000 clones, 87% seen once. Sequenced input: peripheral blood. The source is a man aged 18 to 30 with active or convalescent COVID-19.

V and J are TRBV6-5 and TRBJ2-7; 9 nucleotides match TRBD2. The CDR3 sequence is 15 residues long. V gave up 10 bases and J gave up 3 bases; unmatched junction bases: 13. From germline, CDR1 is MNHEY and CDR2 SVGAGI. CDR3 nucleotide sequence: TGTGCCACCGAACAAGGTAGCGGGGGAGACTACGAGCAGTACTTC. Translation: CATEQGSGGDYEQYF.

The gene calls are TRBV27 and TRBJ2-2, with D possibly being TRBD2 (6 bases). CDR1 is MNHEY and CDR2 is SMNVEV in the germline V gene (reference sequence). The CDR3 totals 14 residues. V lost 4 bases to trimming and J lost 5 bases, with 11 bases between them. CDR3: CASSSDYITGELFF. DNA of the CDR3: TGTGCCAGCAGTTCGGACTATATTACCGGGGAGCTGTTTTTT.